This TCR beta chain was recovered during a study of early T cells in non-severe SARS-CoV-2 infection. Study in general: From unsorted whole blood, bulk RNA was sequenced, and the chains remained unpaired.

This clonotype was seen ten or more times. Its target is not known. The CDR3 runs 14 residues. Germline CDR1 DFQATT, CDR2 SNEGSKA (reference sequence). V lost 0 bases and J lost 5, with 14 bases in between. The TCR library protocol attached unique molecular identifiers to the individual cDNA molecules. In TCRdb, the 5' RACE reads were re-called with MiXCR into one record per CDR3 protein. The sample lists around 60,000 distinct CDR3 sequences, roughly 10% occurring once. Notes on the study in general: The VDJdb matching leaned toward anti-spike CD8 responses and overlooked private and CD4 specificities.

The sequence came from an adult who was a healthcare worker with PCR-confirmed SARS-CoV-2 infection or an uninfected control (not recorded which). Specimen: whole blood. The V call is TRBV20-1, the J call TRBJ2-7; D is ambiguous. The chain's CDR3 is CSARDLGHLDEQYF. CDR3 in DNA: TGCAGTGCTAGAGATCTAGGGCACCTTGACGAGCAGTACTTC.